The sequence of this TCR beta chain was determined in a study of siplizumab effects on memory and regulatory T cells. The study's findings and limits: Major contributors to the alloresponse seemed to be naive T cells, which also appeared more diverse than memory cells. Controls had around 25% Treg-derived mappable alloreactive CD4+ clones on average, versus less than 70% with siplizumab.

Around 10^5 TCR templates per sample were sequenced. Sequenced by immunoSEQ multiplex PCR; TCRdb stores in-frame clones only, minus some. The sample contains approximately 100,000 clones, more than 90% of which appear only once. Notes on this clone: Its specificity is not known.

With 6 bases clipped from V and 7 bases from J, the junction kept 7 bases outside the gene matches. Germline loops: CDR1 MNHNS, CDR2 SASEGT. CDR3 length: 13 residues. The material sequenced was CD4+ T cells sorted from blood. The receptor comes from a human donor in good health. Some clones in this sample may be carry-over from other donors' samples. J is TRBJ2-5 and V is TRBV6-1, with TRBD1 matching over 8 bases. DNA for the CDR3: TGTGCCAGCAGATCGACAGGGGACGGGACCCAGTACTTC. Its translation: CASRSTGDGTQYF.